This TCR beta chain originates from a study of metastatic and nonmetastatic thyroid tumors. The study's findings and limits: Malignant thyroid tumors reportedly had TCR beta diversity that was significantly higher than in benign nodules, in blood and tumor.

The entire patient cohort was treatment-naive prior to thyroid surgery. With regard to this clone: The antigen remains unidentified.

CDR3 length: 13 residues. V was cut by 0 bases and J by 8 bases, with 11 bases left in between. Germline lookup yields CDR1 SGHRS and CDR2 YFSETQ. TCRdb reprocessed the PCR reads via MiXCR. Of about 37,000 clones listed, about 14% are singletons. The specimen was blood. V and J are TRBV5-1 and TRBJ1-2, with unresolved D. The receptor comes from a female donor with papillary thyroid cancer or a benign thyroid nodule (not recorded which). Some clones in this sample may be carry-over from other donors' samples. CDR3 sequence (DNA): TGCGCCAGCAGCTTGGATAGTTCTCGGGGCTACACCTTC. Its translation: CASSLDSSRGYTF.